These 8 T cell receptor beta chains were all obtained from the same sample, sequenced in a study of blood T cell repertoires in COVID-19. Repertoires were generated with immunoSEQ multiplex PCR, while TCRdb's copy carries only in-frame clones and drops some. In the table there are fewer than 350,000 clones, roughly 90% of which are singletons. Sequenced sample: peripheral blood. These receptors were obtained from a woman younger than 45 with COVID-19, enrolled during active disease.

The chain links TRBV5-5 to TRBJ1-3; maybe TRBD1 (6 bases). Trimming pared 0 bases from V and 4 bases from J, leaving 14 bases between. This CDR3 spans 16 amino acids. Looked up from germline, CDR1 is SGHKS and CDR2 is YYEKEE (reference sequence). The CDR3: CASSLGPRTAGNTIYF. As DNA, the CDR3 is TGTGCCAGCAGCTTGGGTCCCCGGACAGCGGGAAACACCATATATTTT.

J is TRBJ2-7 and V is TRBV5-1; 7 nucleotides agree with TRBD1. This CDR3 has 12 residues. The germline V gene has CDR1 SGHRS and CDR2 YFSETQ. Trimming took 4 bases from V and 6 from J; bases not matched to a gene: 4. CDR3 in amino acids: CASSLQGLEQYF. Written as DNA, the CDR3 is TGCGCCAGCAGCCTACAGGGGCTCGAGCAGTACTTC.

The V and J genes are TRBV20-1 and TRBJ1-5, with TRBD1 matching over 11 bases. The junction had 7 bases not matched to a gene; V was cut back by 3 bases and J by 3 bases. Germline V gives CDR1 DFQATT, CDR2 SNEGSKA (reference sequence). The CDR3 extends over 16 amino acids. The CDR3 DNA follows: TGCAGTGCTAGTTTTGGGACAGGGGGTTTCAATCAGCCCCAGCATTTT. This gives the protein CSASFGTGGFNQPQHF.

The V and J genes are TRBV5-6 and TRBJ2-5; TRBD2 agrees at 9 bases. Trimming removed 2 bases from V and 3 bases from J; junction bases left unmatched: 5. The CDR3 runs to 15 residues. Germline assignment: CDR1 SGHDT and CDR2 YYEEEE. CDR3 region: CASSFLAGSEETQYF. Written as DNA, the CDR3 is TGTGCCAGCAGCTTCCTAGCGGGATCTGAAGAGACCCAGTACTTC.

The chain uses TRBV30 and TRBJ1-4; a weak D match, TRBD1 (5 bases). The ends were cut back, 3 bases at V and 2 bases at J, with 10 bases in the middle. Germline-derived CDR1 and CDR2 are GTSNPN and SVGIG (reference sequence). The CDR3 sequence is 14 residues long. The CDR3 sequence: CAWRGGPTNEKLFF. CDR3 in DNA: TGTGCCTGGAGGGGGGGACCGACTAATGAAAAACTGTTTTTT. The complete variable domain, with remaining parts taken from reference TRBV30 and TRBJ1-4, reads SQTIHQWPATLVQPVGSPLSLECTVEGTSNPNLYWYRQAAGRGLQLLFYSVGIGQISSEVPQNLSASRPQDRQFILSSKKLLLSDSGFYLCAWRGGPTNEKLFFGSGTQLSVL.

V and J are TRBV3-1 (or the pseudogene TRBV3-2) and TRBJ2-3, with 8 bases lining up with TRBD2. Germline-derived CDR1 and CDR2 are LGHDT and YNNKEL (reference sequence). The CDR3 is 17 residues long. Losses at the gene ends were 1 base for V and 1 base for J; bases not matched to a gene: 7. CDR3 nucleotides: TGTGCCAGCAGCCAAGTCCCGGGACTAGTTGGCACAGATACGCAGTATTTT. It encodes CASSQVPGLVGTDTQYF.

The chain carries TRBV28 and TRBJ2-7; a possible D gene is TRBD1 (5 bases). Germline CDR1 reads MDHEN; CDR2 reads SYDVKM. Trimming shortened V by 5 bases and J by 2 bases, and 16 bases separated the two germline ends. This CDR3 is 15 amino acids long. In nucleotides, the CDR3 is TGTGCCAGCAGTCCACCCACCGACAGCCCCTACGAGCAGTACTTC. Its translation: CASSPPTDSPYEQYF.

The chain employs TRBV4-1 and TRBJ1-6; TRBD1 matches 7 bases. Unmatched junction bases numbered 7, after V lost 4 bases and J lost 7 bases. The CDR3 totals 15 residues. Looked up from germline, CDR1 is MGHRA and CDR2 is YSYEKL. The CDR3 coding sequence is TGCGCCAGCAGCCTTGTGACAGGGAACAATTCACCCCTCCACTTT. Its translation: CASSLVTGNNSPLHF.